One T cell receptor beta chain is described in this entry. Its specificity is not known. Every individual CD8+ T cell subset underwent sorting in triplicate at a few hundred thousand cells apiece. These data belong to a study of CXCR3-negative and CXCR3-positive naive CD8 T cells. Notes on the study in general: In CXCR3-positive naive cells, the TRB CDR3s were more hydrophobic than in CXCR3-negative naive cells.

5' RACE with UMI labels generated the TRB cDNA libraries. TCRdb re-called the 5' RACE reads, yielding one record per CDR3 amino acid sequence without DNA. This sample carries around 140,000 distinct CDR3 sequences, with roughly 0.39% going to the ten biggest clones. The CDR3 spans 15 residues. The chain joins TRBV12-3 or TRBV12-4 to TRBJ1-4; TCRdb selects TRBD1, and the lack of DNA leaves this call unchecked. This TCR was recovered from a human donor in good health. Some clones in this sample may be carry-over from other donors' samples. Sample: naive CXCR3+ CD8+ T cells from blood. Stated subset: CD45RO-CCR7+CD27+CD95- naive CD8+ T cells expressing CXCR3 (TNR3+). CDR3 region: CASTPFPGRNEKLFF.